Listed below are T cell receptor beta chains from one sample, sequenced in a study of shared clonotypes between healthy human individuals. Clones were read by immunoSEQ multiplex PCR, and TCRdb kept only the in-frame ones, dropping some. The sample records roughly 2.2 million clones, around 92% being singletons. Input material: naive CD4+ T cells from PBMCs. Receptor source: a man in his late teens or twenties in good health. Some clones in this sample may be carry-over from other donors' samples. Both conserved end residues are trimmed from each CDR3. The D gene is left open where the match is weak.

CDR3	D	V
ASSLLPNTEAF	-	TRBV7-9
ASSLGRNGEQF	-	TRBV5-1
ASSPIATSNTEAF	-	TRBV18
ASSQGQKAELGAKNIQY	-	TRBV5-1
ASEHRGGYGYT	TRBD1	TRBV19
ASSWQGQGATEAF	TRBD1	TRBV5-5
ASSILWAPTYEQY	-	TRBV19
ASSRLRGTYEQY	-	TRBV6-5
ATSPRTGISGANVLT	TRBD1	TRBV15
ASSLEDRGPFLYGYT	TRBD1	TRBV5-4
ASSLFGNQETQY	-	TRBV5-6
ASSLLGPPYEQY	-	TRBV11-2
ASSPWTGLKEAEAF	-	TRBV27
ASSRGPGQTQY	-	TRBV28
ASSLLGPGANVLT	-	TRBV11-2
ASSLPGLARTDTQY	TRBD2	TRBV18
ASRRGDYSNQPQH	-	TRBV19
ASSPSGRGLNEQF	-	TRBV11-1
ASSQEKNSPLH	-	TRBV4-2
ASSSHRQGSTDTQY	TRBD1	TRBV6-6
ASSPGTSGRAKQF	TRBD2	TRBV7-3
ASRAGQGRSTEAF	TRBD1	TRBV6-6
SVEVGLRFREQY	-	TRBV29-1
ASSLGWGQGSTEAF	-	TRBV27
ASSLAKRNTEAF	-	TRBV11-2
AISEGFLVEQF	-	TRBV10-3
ASSPQSTGNGYT	TRBD1	TRBV9
ASSSGVPPQY	-	TRBV7-3
AISEDRAYEQY	TRBD1	TRBV10-3
ASSPGPVYNEQF	-	TRBV5-1
ASSYSGALPTGELF	-	TRBV6-6
ASSLVQGAGVTETQY	TRBD2	TRBV5-1
ASSSPRLHEQY	-	TRBV5-8
ASSYFSGHQNTEAF	-	TRBV11-1
ASNPGLAGVEQF	TRBD2	TRBV5-1
QGGGGLNMNTEAF	TRBD1	TRBV18
ASSCVPLH	-	TRBV7-4
ASSVRTSDWNQETQY	TRBD2	TRBV7-3
ASSLPYGEQF	-	TRBV7-9
ASSLGRPPETQY	-	TRBV18
ASRLNSYEQY	-	TRBV7-9
ASSGRGQGHNYGYT	TRBD1	TRBV9